The entry that follows covers one T cell receptor beta chain sequence. The study recruited people aged about 18 to 95 years across about 25 US areas. This sample is drawn from a study of blood T cell repertoires in COVID-19. Some clones are missing from TCRdb's copy, which holds only in-frame ones; the method was immunoSEQ multiplex PCR. The sample contains about 170,000 clones, approximately 91% of which appear only once. This clonotype was sampled from a woman younger than 35 who had recovered from COVID-19. Source material: PBMCs or T cells enriched from blood (not recorded which).

CDR3: CASRPDSNEQFF. The CDR3 bases are TGTGCCAGCAGACCCGACAGCAATGAGCAGTTCTTC. V is TRBV2 and J is TRBJ2-1, with D possibly TRBD1 on 5 matching bases. Germline V CDR1 and CDR2: SNHLY, FYNNEI. The CDR3 is 12 amino acids. Trimming pared 6 bases from V and 6 bases from J, leaving 9 bases between.